This T cell receptor (beta chain) was retrieved from a study of STAT3 mutations in large granular lymphocyte leukemia. Turning to the study itself: Canonical activating STAT3 mutations were detected in roughly half of the longitudinally sequenced T-LGLL patients. Roughly 42% of treated T-LGLL patients showed hematologic response to immunosuppression.

This clone was seen a handful of times. Its antigen is not known. The CDR3 consists of 13 residues. Germline V gene lookup returns CDR1 MNHEY and CDR2 SVGAGI. Trimming removed 6 bases from V and 6 bases from J; junction bases left unmatched: 4. Study outcomes and limitations: At least one immunodominant TCR beta clonotype appeared in every T-cell large granular lymphocyte leukemia patient. Some patients had persisting codominant clonotypes that could mask small clones. Clonal expansion was inferred from samples taken at other timepoints.

Method: immunoSEQ multiplex PCR; TCRdb's copy keeps in-frame clones and lacks some. The sample includes several thousand clones, roughly nine tenths of them seen just once. The chain is built from TRBV6-5 and TRBJ1-2; the match to TRBD1 covers 10 bases. The sequence came from a man at least 80 years old with T-cell large granular lymphocyte leukemia. Some clones in this sample may be carry-over from other donors' samples. Material for sequencing was peripheral blood mononuclear cells. This CDR3 reads CASSRGQGHGYTF. CDR3 coding DNA: TGTGCCAGCAGCCGGGGACAGGGGCATGGCTACACCTTC.